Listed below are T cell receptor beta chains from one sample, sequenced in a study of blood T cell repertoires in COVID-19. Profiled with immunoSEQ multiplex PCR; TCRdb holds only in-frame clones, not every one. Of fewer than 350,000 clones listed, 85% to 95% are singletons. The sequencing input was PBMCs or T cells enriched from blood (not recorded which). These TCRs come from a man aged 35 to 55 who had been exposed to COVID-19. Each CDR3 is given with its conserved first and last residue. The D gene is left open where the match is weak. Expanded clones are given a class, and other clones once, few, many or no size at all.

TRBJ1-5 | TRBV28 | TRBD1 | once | TGTGCCAGCAGTATCAACAGGGGTCATAGCAATCAGCCCCAGCATTTT | CASSINRGHSNQPQHF
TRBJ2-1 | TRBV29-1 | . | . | TGCAGCGTTGAACAGGGCACAGTAAGCTATGAGCAGTTCTTC | CSVEQGTVSYEQFF
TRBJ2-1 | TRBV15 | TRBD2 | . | TGTGCCACCAGCACCGGACTAGCGGGAGTTGGCAATGAGCAGTTCTTC | CATSTGLAGVGNEQFF
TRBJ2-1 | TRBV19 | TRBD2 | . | TGTGCCAGTACCATAGACAGCGGGAGCTCCTACAATGAGCAGTTCTTC | CASTIDSGSSYNEQFF
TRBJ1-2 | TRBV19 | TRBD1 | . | TGTGCCAGTAGAACGACAGGGACCTATGCTGGCTACACCTTC | CASRTTGTYAGYTF
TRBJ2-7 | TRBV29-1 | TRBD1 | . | TGCAGCGTCCGCGAAGGGACAGGGAGTTACGAGCAGTACTTC | CSVREGTGSYEQYF
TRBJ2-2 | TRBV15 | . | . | TGTGCCGTACAGGGACCCGGGGAGCTGTTTTTT | CAVQGPGELFF
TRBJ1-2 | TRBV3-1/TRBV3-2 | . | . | TGTGCCAGCAGCCCGGGTGGGAGAGCTAACTATGGCTACACCTTC | CASSPGGRANYGYTF
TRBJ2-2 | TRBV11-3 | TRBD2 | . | TGTGCCAGCAGCGTTAATAGCGGGAGTGCCGGGGAGCTGTTTTTT | CASSVNSGSAGELFF
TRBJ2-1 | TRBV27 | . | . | TGTGCCAGCAGTTTAACCGGGACTCTCTCCTACAATGAGCAGTTCTTC | CASSLTGTLSYNEQFF
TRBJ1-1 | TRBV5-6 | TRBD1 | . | TGTGCCAGCAACCACATGAGGACAGGGTTGAACACTGAAGCTTTCTTT | CASNHMRTGLNTEAFF
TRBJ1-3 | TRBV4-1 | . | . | TGCGCCAGCAGCCAAGTATCTGAAGGGGAATACGGGAACACCATATATTTT | CASSQVSEGEYGNTIYF
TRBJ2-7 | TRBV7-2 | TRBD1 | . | TGTGCCAGCAGCTGGCCGGGACAGGACTACGAGCAGTACTTC | CASSWPGQDYEQYF
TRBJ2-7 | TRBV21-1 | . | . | TGTGCCAGCAGCGCCTACTGTCCCCAAGCGGGAGGGCCAGAGCTCGTCTACGAGCAGTACTTC | CASSAYCPQAGGPELVYEQYF
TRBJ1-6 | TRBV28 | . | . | TGTGCCAGCAGTTCTGGAGGGGATAATTCACCCCTCCACTTT | CASSSGGDNSPLHF
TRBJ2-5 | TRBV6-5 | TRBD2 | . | TGTGCCAGCACCGACGGGCTAGCGGTCCGTAAGACCCAGTACTTC | CASTDGLAVRKTQYF
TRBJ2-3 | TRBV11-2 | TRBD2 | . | TGTGCCAGCAGCCGACAAGCCGGGACTACCACAGATACGCAGTATTTT | CASSRQAGTTTDTQYF
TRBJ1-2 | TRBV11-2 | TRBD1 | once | TGTGCCAGCAGCCGGGACAGGGGGGTAGGCTACACCTTC | CASSRDRGVGYTF
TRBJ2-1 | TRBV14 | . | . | TGTGCCAGCAGCCAAGAGGGGGGACTGTTGTACAATGAGCAGTTCTTC | CASSQEGGLLYNEQFF
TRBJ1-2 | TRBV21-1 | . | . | TGTGCCAGCAGCAAAGGCAGGATCTTATCTGGGGGGTATGGCTACACCTTC | CASSKGRILSGGYGYTF
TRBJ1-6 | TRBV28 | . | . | TGTGCCAGCAGGGGGCCGGATTCACCCCTCCACTTT | CASRGPDSPLHF
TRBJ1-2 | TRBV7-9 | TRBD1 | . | TGTGCCAGCAGCTCGACAGGGGCGTACTATGGCTACACCTTC | CASSSTGAYYGYTF
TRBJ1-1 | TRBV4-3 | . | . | TGCGCCAGCAGCCACTTTTCCCCCGGAGGCGGTGAAGCTTTCTTT | CASSHFSPGGGEAFF
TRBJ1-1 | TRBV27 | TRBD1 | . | TGTGCCAGCAGTCTACAGTACAGGGGCTACACTGAAGCTTTCTTT | CASSLQYRGYTEAFF
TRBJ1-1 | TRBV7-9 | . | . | TGTGCCAGCAGCTTAGGGGCCGGGAACACTGAAGCTTTCTTT | CASSLGAGNTEAFF
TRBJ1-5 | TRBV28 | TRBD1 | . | TGTGCCAGCAGCGACAGGGGGGTTCAGCCCCAGCATTTT | CASSDRGVQPQHF
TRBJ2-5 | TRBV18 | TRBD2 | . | TGTGCCAGCTCACCACGCGGGGGAGCGGGATCGGAGACCCAGTACTTC | CASSPRGGAGSETQYF
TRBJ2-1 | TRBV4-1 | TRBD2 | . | TGCGCCAGCAGCCAAGAAGGGACTCGCGGGAGCTACAATGAGCAGTTCTTC | CASSQEGTRGSYNEQFF
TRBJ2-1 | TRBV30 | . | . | TGTGCCTGGAGCAATAATGAGCAGTTCTTC | CAWSNNEQFF
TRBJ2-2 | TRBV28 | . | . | TGTGCCAGCACCCGGACTACGTGGAACGGGGAGCTGTTTTTT | CASTRTTWNGELFF
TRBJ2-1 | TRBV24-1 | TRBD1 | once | TGTGCCACCAGTGACCGGACAGGGCCGCAAAATGAGCAGTTCTTC | CATSDRTGPQNEQFF
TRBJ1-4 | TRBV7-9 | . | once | TGTGCCAGCAGCTTAGCGGTAGGAGGTGACGAAAAACTGTTTTTT | CASSLAVGGDEKLFF
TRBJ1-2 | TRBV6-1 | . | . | TGTGCCAGCAGTGAATTAGATATTACGTATGGCTACACCTTC | CASSELDITYGYTF
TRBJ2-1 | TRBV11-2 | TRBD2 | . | TGTGCCAGCAGCTTCGGGGGGAGTGGTAGTAATGAGCAGTTCTTC | CASSFGGSGSNEQFF
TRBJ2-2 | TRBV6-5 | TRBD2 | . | TGTGCCAGCAGTCGACTAGCGGGAGGATATGGGGAGCTGTTTTTT | CASSRLAGGYGELFF
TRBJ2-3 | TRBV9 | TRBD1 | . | TGTGCCAGCAGCGTAGGGGGCAGGGGGCATAAAGATACGCAGTATTTT | CASSVGGRGHKDTQYF
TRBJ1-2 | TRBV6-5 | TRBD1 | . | TGTGCCAGCAGTTACGGTGCGGGACAGCTCGGCTACACCTTC | CASSYGAGQLGYTF
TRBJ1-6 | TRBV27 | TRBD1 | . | TGTGCCGGACAGGACAGGGATTGGGGCATTTCACCCCTCCACTTT | CAGQDRDWGISPLHF
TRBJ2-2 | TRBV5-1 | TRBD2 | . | TGCGCCAGCAGGGGGACTAGCGGAAACACCGGGGAGCTGTTTTTT | CASRGTSGNTGELFF
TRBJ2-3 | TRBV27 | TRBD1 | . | TGTGCCAGCAGTCAGCGAAAATGGGACAGGGCATACACAGATACGCAGTATTTT | CASSQRKWDRAYTDTQYF
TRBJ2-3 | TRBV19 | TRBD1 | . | TGTGCCAGTAGTACGGGACAGGGTGACACAGATACGCAGTATTTT | CASSTGQGDTDTQYF
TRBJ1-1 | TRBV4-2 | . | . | TGTGCCAGCAGCCAAGGTTCCGACAGATACACTGAAGCTTTCTTT | CASSQGSDRYTEAFF
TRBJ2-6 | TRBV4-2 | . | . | TGTGCCAGCAGCCAACTACAGGGATCTGGGGCCAACGTCCTGACTTTC | CASSQLQGSGANVLTF
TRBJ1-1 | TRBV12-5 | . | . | TGTGCTAGTGTCACAGGGAACACTGAAGCTTTCTTT | CASVTGNTEAFF
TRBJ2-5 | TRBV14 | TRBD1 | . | TGTGCCAGCAGCCAAGATCGGGACAGGGTTAGGGAGACCCAGTACTTC | CASSQDRDRVRETQYF
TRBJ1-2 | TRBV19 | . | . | TGTGCCAGCATGGAGACTCCTTTTCTAGGCTACACCTTC | CASMETPFLGYTF
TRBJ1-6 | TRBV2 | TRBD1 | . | TGTGCCAGCAGTTCCACCGGGACAGGGGGCAGGTATTCACCCCTCCACTTT | CASSSTGTGGRYSPLHF
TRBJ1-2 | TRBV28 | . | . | TGTGCCAGCAGTCTAATGGTTAACTATGGCTACACCTTC | CASSLMVNYGYTF
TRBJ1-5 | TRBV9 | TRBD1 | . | TGTGCCAGCAGCCTGACAGGGAATCAGCCCCAGCATTTT | CASSLTGNQPQHF